The entry below gives a single T cell receptor beta chain sequence along with its context. In the source study's methods: Amplification with reference gene primers provided the estimates of nucleated cell counts. TCRdb's table, derived via immunoSEQ multiplex PCR, lists solely in-frame clones and lacks some. The V and J calls and the clone size are those of that table, but D and trimming were determined from the DNA. The sample yields fewer than 450,000 clones, about 87% seen once. This specimen belongs to a study of blood T cell repertoires in COVID-19. In the study overall: Nucleic acid was either cDNA or gDNA, and it came from T cells, B-cell-depleted T cells, or PBMCs.

CDR1 is MNHEY, CDR2 SMNVEV, per germline (reference sequence). V lost 7 bases to trimming and J lost 0 bases, with 4 bases between them. CDR3 length: 13 amino acids. The Seattle patients joined while their infection was active and were tracked longitudinally afterward. Source material: peripheral blood. The clonotype was recovered from a woman aged 45-65 years with COVID-19, enrolled during active disease. The chain recombines TRBV27 with TRBJ2-6; D unclear. CDR3 in DNA: TGTGCCAGCAAACTCTCTGGGGCCAACGTCCTGACTTTC. Its protein is CASKLSGANVLTF.